This TCR beta chain was identified in a study of shared T cell receptors in the human thymus. Profiling relied on immunoSEQ multiplex PCR, and the TCRdb table lists in-frame clones only, not all of them. The sample has about 660,000 clones, approximately 90% seen once. CDR1 and CDR2 (germline): SEHNR, FQNEAQ (reference sequence). V was cut by 4 bases and J by 6 bases, with 15 bases left in between. The length of the CDR3 is 14 residues. This sample was also put to use in a study of human thymus T cells. From that paper: Donors were healthy Finnish infants having corrective surgery for congenital heart defects. During corrective heart surgery, resections were taken, and the thymus tissue came from them. Thymic as well as blood repertoires seemed to favor certain V and J genes unevenly. Thymic repertoires of unrelated individuals were reported in related research to overlap highly.

V is TRBV7-9 and J is TRBJ1-1, with D unclear. The clonotype was recovered from a boy under two years old with a congenital heart defect. Specimen: thymocytes. In DNA form, the CDR3 reads TGTGCCAGCAGCTCCTCCGGTCCCGTGCCTGAAGCTTTCTTT. Residues: CASSSSGPVPEAFF.